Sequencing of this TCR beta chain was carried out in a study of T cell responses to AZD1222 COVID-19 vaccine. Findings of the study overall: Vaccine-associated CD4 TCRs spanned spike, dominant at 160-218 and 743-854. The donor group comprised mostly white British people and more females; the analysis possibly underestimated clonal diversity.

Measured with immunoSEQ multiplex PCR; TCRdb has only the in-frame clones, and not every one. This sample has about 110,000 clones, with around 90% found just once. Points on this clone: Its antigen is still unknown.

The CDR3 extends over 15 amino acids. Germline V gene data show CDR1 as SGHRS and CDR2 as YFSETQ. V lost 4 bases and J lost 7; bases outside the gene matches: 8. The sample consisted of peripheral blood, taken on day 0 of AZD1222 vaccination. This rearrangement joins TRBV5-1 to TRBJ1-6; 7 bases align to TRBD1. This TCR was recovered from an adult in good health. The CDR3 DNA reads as TGCGCCAGCAGCCGGGACAGCGGGGCAAATTCACCCCTCCACTTT. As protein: CASSRDSGANSPLHF.